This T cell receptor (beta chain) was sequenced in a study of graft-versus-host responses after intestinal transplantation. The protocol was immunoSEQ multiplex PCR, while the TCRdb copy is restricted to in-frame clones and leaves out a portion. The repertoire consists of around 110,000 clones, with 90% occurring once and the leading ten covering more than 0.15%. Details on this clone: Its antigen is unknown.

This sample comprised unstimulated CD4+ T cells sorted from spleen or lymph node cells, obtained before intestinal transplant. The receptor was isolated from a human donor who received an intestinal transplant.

CDR3 protein: CASSLGGTSNQYF. CDR3 coding DNA: TGTGCCAGCAGCTTAGGCGGGACTAGCAACCAGTACTTC. This chain joins TRBV13 and TRBJ2-7, with 9 bases that match TRBD2. V dropped 0 bases and J dropped 10; count of bases not matched to a gene: 4. The CDR3 runs 13 residues. Germline CDR1 PRHDT, CDR2 FYEKMQ (reference sequence).